This record covers a single T cell receptor (beta chain). Its antigen is as yet unknown. This specimen belongs to a study of beta chain features in type 1 diabetes. Study-level information: Researchers looked at over 100,000,000 sorted cells across all samples.

Every bit of the isolated RNA underwent reverse transcription, so sequencing read expressed TCRB transcripts. Data came from immunoSEQ multiplex PCR; TCRdb stores just in-frame clones and leaves some out. The sample carries 20,000 to 30,000 clones, almost 50% recorded once. Each donor gave one heparinised blood draw averaging around 120 mL. Markers CD45RO/CCR7/CD25/CD127/CD95/CD27 served to sort CD4+ naive, central memory, regulatory and stem cell-like memory cells. Trimming cost V 5 bases and J 4 bases, with 20 bases left between them. Germline V gene data show CDR1 as MNHEY and CDR2 as SMNVEV (reference sequence). The CDR3 spans 16 residues. Study-wide results and limits: Within each of all four CD4+ subsets, Type 1 diabetes patients had TCRB CDR3s that were moderately but significantly shorter.

This clonotype was sampled from a man in his thirties or forties with type 1 diabetes. Source material: stem cell memory CD4+ T cells from blood. The V gene is TRBV27, the J gene TRBJ1-2, with TRBD1 as a possible D gene (6 bases). In DNA, the CDR3 is TGTGCCAGCAGTACACCTACAGGGAATGGGGCCTATGGCTACACCTTC. Translating gives CASSTPTGNGAYGYTF.